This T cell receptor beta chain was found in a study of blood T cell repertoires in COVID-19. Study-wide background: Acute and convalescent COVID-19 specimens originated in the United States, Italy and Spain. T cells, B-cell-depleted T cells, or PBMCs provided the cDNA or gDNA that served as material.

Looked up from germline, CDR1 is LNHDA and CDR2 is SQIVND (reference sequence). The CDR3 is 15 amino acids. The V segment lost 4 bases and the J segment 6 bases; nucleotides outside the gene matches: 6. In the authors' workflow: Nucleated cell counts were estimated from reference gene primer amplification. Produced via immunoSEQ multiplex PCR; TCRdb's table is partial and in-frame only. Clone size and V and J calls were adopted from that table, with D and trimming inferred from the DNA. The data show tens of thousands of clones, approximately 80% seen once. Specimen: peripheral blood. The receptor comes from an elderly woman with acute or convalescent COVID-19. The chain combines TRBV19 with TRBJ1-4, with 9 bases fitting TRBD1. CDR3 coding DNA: TGTGCCAGTAGTACCCACAGGGGGCTCGATGAAAAACTGTTTTTT. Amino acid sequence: CASSTHRGLDEKLFF.